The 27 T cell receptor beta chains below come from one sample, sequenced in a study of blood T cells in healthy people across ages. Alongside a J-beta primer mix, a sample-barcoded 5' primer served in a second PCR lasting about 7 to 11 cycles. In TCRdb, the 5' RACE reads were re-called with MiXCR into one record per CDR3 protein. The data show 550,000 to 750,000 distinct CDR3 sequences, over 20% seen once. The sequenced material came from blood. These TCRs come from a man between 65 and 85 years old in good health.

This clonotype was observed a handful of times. The CDR3 here is CASSYGLAGAGLRTQYF. The CDR3 DNA is TGTGCCAGCAGTTACGGATTAGCGGGAGCGGGTTTGAGGACCCAGTACTTC. The genes are TRBV6-2 or TRBV6-3 and TRBJ2-5; 9 bases agree with TRBD2. The J segment lost 7 bases and the V segment lost 2 bases, leaving 14 bases of the junction unmatched. Germline assignment: CDR1 MNHEY and CDR2 SVGEGT. CDR3 size: 17 residues.

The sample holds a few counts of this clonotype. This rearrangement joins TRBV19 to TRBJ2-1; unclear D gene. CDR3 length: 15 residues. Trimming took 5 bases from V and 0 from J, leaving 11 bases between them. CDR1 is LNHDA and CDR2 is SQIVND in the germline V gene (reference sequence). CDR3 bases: TGTGCCAGTAGTCAAGCCTCGAGCTCCTACAATGAGCAGTTCTTC. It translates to CASSQASSSYNEQFF.

The CDR3 bases are TGCAGTGCTAGCCCCGTGGCGGGAGCGAGTGGAGATACGCAGTATTTT. This codes for CSASPVAGASGDTQYF. The rearrangement uses TRBV20-1 and TRBJ2-3; 7 nucleotides match TRBD2. There are 16 residues in the CDR3. Germline values: CDR1 DFQATT, CDR2 SNEGSKA (reference sequence). V shed 3 bases, J shed 5 bases, and the junction held 14 bases outside the gene matches.

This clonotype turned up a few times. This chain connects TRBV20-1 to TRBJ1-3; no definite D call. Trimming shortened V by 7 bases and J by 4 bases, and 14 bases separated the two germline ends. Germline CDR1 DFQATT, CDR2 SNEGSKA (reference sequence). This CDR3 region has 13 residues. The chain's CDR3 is CSVPKPQGNTIYF. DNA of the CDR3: TGCAGTGTACCAAAGCCACAGGGAAACACCATATATTTT.

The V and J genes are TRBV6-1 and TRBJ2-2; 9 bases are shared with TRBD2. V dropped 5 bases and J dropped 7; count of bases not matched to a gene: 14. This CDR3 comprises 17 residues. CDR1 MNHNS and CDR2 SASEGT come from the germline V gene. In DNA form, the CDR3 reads TGTGCCAGCAGTCCGGGAAGTGGCGGGAGGGCGATCGGGGAGCTGTTTTTT. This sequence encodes CASSPGSGGRAIGELFF.

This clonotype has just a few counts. CDR3 sequence reads: CAISATSRPYEQYF. The CDR3 DNA sequence: TGTGCCATCAGTGCGACAAGCCGGCCCTACGAGCAGTACTTC. The rearrangement uses TRBV10-3 and TRBJ2-7; D is ambiguous. CDR3 size: 14 residues. The V and J ends lost 4 bases and 2 bases respectively, with 12 bases between them. The V gene's germline CDR1 is ENHRY and CDR2 SYGVKD.

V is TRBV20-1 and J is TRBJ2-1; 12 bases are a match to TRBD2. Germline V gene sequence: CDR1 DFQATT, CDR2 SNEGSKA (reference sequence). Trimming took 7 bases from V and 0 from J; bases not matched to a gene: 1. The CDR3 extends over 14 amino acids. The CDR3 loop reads CSGTSGVSYNEQFF. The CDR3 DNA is TGCAGTGGGACTAGCGGGGTCTCCTACAATGAGCAGTTCTTC.

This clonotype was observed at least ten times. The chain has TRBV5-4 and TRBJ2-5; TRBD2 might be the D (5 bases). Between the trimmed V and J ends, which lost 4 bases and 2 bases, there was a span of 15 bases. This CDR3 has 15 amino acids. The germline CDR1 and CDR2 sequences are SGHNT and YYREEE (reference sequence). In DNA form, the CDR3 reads TGTGCCAGCAGCCTGGCGGCAGGAGGACAAGAGACCCAGTACTTC. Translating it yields CASSLAAGGQETQYF.

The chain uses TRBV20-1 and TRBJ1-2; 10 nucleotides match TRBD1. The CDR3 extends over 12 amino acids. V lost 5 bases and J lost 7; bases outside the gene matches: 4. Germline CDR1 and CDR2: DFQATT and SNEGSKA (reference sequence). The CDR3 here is CSAPGQGSGYTF. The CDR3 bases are TGCAGTGCTCCGGGACAGGGGAGTGGCTACACCTTC.

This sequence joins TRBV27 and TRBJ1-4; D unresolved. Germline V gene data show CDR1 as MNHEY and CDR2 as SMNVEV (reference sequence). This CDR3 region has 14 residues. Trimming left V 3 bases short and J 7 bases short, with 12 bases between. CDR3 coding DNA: TGTGCCAGCAGTTTCCACGGATCTGGTGAAAAACTGTTTTTT. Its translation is CASSFHGSGEKLFF.

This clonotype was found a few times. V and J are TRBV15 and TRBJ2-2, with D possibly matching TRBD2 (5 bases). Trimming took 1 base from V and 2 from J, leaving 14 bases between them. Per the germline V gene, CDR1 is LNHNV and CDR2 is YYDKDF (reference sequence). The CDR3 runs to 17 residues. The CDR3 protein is CATSRVAPYTNTGELFF. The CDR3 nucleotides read TGTGCCACCAGCAGAGTAGCGCCTTATACCAACACCGGGGAGCTGTTTTTT.

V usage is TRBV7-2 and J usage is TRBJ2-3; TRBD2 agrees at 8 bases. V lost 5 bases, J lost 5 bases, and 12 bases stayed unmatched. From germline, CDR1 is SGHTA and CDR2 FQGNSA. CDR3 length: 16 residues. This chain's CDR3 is CASSPRGSGMLDTQYF. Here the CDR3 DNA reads TGTGCCAGCAGCCCACGAGGTAGCGGGATGTTAGATACGCAGTATTTT.

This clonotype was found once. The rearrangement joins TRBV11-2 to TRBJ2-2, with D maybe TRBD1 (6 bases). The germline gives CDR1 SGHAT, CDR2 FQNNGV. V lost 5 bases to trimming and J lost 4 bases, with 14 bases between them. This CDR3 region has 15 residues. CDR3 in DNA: TGTGCCAGCAGCCGGGGACACTCGGGCACCGGGGAGCTGTTTTTT. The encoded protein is CASSRGHSGTGELFF.

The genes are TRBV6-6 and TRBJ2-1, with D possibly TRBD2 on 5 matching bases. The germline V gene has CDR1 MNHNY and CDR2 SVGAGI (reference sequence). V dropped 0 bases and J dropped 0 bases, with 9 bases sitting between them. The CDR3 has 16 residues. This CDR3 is CASSYSSASSYNEQFF. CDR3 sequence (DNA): TGTGCCAGCAGTTACTCTAGCGCCAGCTCCTACAATGAGCAGTTCTTC.

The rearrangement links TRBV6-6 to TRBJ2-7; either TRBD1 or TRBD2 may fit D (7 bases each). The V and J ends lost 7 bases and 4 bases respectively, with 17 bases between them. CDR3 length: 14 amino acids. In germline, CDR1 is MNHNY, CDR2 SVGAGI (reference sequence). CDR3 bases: TGTGCCAGCACCCAGGGGGGGCCGGATTACGAGCAGTACTTC. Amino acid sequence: CASTQGGPDYEQYF.

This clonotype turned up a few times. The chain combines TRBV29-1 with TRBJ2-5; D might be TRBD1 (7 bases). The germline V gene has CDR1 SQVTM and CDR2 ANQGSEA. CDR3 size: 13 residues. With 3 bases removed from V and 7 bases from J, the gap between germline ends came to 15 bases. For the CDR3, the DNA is TGCAGCGTTGACAACAGGGGAGCGGGGACCCAGTACTTC. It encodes CSVDNRGAGTQYF.

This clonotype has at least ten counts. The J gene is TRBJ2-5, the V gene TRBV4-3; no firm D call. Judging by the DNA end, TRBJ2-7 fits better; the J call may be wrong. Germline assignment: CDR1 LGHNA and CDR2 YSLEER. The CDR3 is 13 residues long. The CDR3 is CASSLRPGYEQYF. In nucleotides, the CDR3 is TGCGCCAGCAGCCTCAGGCCGGGCTACGAGCAGTACTTC.

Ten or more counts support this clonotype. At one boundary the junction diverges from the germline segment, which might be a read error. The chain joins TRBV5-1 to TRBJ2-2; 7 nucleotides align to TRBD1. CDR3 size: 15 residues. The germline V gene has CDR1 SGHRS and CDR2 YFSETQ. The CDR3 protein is CASSSGTANTGELFF. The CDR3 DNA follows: TGTGCCAGCAGCTCCGGGACAGCAAACACCGGGGAGCTGTTTTTT.

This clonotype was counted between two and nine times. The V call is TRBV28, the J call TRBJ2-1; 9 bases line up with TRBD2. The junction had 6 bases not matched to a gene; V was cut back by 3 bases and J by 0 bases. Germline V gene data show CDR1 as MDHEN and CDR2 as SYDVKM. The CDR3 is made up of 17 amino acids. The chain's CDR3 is CASSFPGLASSYNEQFF. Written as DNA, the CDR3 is TGTGCCAGCAGTTTCCCCGGACTAGCGAGCTCCTACAATGAGCAGTTCTTC.

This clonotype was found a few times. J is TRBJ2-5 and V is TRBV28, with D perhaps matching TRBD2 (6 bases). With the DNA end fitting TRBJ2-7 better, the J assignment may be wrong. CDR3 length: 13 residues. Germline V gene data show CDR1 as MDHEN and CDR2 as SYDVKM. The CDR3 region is CASSLWEGNEQYF. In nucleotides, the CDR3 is TGTGCCAGCAGTTTATGGGAGGGGAACGAGCAGTACTTC.

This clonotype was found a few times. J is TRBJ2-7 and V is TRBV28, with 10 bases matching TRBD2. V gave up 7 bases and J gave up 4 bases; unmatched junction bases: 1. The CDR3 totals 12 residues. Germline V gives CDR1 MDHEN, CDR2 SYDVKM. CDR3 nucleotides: TGTGCCAGCAAACTAGCGGGATACGAGCAGTACTTC. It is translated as CASKLAGYEQYF.

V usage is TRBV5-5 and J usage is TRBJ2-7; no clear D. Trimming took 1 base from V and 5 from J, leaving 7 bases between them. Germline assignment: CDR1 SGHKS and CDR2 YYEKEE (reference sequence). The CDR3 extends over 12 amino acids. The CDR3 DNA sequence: TGTGCCAGCAGCTTGCTTTTAAACGAGCAGTACTTC. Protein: CASSLLLNEQYF.

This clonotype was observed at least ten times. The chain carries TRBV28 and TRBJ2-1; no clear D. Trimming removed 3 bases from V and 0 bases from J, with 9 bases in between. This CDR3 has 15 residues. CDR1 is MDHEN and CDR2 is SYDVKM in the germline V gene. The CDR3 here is CASSLVVASYNEQFF. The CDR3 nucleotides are TGTGCCAGCAGTTTGGTAGTAGCCTCCTACAATGAGCAGTTCTTC.

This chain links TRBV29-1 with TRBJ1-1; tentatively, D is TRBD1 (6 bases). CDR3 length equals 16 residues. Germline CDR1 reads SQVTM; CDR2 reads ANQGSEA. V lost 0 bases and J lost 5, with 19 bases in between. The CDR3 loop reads CSVEDLEWGRRTEAFF. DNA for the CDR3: TGCAGCGTTGAAGATCTCGAGTGGGGGCGCCGGACTGAAGCTTTCTTT.

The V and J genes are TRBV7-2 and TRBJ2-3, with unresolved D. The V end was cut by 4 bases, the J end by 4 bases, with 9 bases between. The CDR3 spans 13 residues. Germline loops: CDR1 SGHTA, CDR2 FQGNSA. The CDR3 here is CASSWSVSDTQYF. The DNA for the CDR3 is TGTGCCAGCAGCTGGAGCGTCTCAGATACGCAGTATTTT.

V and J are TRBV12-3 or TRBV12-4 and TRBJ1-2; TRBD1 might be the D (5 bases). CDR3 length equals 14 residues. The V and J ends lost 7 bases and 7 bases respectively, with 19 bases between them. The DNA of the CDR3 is TGTGCCAGCACCCGTCGGGGCGGGGGAGGTGGCTACACCTTC. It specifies CASTRRGGGGGYTF.

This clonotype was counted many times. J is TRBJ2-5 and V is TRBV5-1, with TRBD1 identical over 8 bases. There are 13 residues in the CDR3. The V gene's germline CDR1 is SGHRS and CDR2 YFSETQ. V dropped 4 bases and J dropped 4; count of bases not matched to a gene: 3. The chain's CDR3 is CASSADRAETQYF. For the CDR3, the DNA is TGCGCCAGCAGCGCGGACAGGGCAGAGACCCAGTACTTC.